This entry describes one T cell receptor beta chain. Methods described previously were used for bulk TCR libraries, and listed TCR primers were applied. MiXCR was run by TCRdb on the PCR reads, yielding one entry per CDR3 protein. The repertoire holds just under 650,000 distinct CDR3 sequences, with about 20% as singletons. Sorted cell numbers of roughly 18,000 to 1,000,000, with 10%, 30% or 50% RNA, served as input for naive CD8 libraries. CD8+CD4-CCR7+CD45RA+ sorting gave the naive CD8 T cells. The entry originates in a study of molecular identifiers for immune sequencing clone quantification. About the study: Five portions were made in replicates from RNA of approximately 22,000 or 94,000 naive CD8 cells, and four underwent sequencing.

In germline, CDR1 is MGHRA, CDR2 YSYEKL. The CDR3 totals 17 residues. The V end was cut by 0 bases, the J end by 4 bases, with 16 bases between. The sequence came from a human donor in good health. Some libraries in this study had Jurkat cell RNA spiked in. Material for sequencing was naive CD8+ T cells from blood, with Jurkat cell RNA spiked in. Subset here: FACS-sorted CD8+CD4-CCR7+CD45RA+ naive T cells. This chain joins TRBV4-1 and TRBJ1-5; possibly TRBD1 for D (6 bases). The CDR3 nucleotides read TGCGCCAGCAGCCAAGAAGCAAACGGGACACCAAATCAGCCCCAGCATTTT. Protein sequence: CASSQEANGTPNQPQHF.